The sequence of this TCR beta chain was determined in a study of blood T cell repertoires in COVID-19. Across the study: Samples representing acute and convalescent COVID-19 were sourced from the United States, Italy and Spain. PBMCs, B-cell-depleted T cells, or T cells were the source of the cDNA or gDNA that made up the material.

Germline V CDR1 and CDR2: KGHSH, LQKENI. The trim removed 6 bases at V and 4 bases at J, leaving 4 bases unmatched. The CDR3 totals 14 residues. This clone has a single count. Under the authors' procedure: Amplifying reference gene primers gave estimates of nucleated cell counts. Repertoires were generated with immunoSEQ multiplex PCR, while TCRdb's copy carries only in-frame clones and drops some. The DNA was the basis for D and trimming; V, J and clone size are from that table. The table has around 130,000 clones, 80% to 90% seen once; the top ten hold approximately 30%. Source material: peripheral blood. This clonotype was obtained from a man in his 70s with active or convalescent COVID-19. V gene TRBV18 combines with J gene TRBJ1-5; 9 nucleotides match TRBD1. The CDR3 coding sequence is TGTGCCAGCTCGGCACAGGGGGCGAATCAGCCCCAGCATTTT. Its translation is CASSAQGANQPQHF.